One and the same sample provided the 17 T cell receptor beta chains below, sequenced in a study of blood T cell repertoires in COVID-19 (TCRdb year 2020). To prepare the library, the immunoSEQ multiplex PCR assay was applied. TCRdb's version of the immuneACCESS table is confined to in-frame rearrangements and falls short of the full clone set. An unresolved V gene accounts for under half of the shortfall where checked; the remainder is of unknown origin. In all, the sample holds around 81,000 clones, and approximately 83% of those were seen once. Around 43% of the sample lies in the top ten. Sample: peripheral blood. The receptors were sampled from a man older than 75 with acute or convalescent COVID-19.

In its sample, this clone was seen a few times. The rearrangement joins TRBV6-2 or TRBV6-3 to TRBJ1-1; D perhaps matches TRBD1 (5 bases). Germline CDR1 and CDR2: MNHEY and SVGEGT. V lost 0 bases, J lost 4 bases, and 15 bases lay in between. The CDR3 loop spans 16 amino acids. The CDR3 loop is CASSYSSGLRSTEAFF. The CDR3 DNA follows: TGTGCCAGCAGTTACTCGTCAGGGCTTCGTAGCACTGAAGCTTTCTTT.

The gene calls are TRBV7-9 and TRBJ2-6; D unclear. The CDR3 has 14 amino acids. Trimming stripped 5 bases from V and 0 bases from J, with 5 bases between. Germline CDR1 is SEHNR and CDR2 is FQNEAQ (reference sequence). The CDR3 DNA reads as TGTGCCAGCAGCCCTACCTCTGGGGCCAACGTCCTGACTTTC. Translated, it gives CASSPTSGANVLTF. The variable domain in full, with the rest retrieved from reference TRBV7-9 and TRBJ2-6, is DTGVSQNPRHKITKRGQNVTFRCDPISEHNRLYWYRQTLGQGPEFLTYFQNEAQLEKSRLLSDRFSAERPKGSFSTLEIQRTEQGDSAMYLCASSPTSGANVLTFGAGSRLTVL.

This clone was picked up one time. The chain combines TRBV6-2 or TRBV6-3 with TRBJ2-3, with TRBD2 matching over 11 bases. From germline, CDR1 is MNHEY and CDR2 SVGEGT. This CDR3 spans 19 amino acids. The junction had 14 bases not matched to a gene; V was cut back by 6 bases and J by 0 bases. The CDR3 sequence is CASSFNFVGLAESTDTQYF. For the CDR3, the DNA is TGTGCCAGCAGCTTTAATTTCGTGGGACTAGCGGAAAGCACAGATACGCAGTATTTT.

The chain recombines TRBV5-1 with TRBJ2-2; 10 positions match TRBD1. The V gene's germline CDR1 is SGHRS and CDR2 YFSETQ. This CDR3 comprises 14 residues. J was trimmed by 5 bases and V by 4 bases; bases with no gene match: 2. CDR3 region: CASSRGQGTGELFF. CDR3 in DNA: TGCGCCAGCAGCAGGGGACAGGGGACCGGGGAGCTGTTTTTT.

This chain links TRBV5-1 with TRBJ2-5; TRBD1 matches at 7 bases. Trimming took 7 bases from V and 4 from J; bases not matched to a gene: 10. Germline V CDR1 and CDR2: SGHRS, YFSETQ. This CDR3 has 14 amino acids. This CDR3 reads CASSLGGVGETQYF. In DNA form, the CDR3 reads TGCGCCAGCTCCCTAGGGGGCGTCGGAGAGACCCAGTACTTC.

The chain employs TRBV6-6 and TRBJ1-6; D is uncertain. The CDR3 contains 16 residues. Germline loops: CDR1 MNHNY, CDR2 SVGAGI (reference sequence). V was cut by 5 bases and J by 8 bases, with 19 bases left in between. The CDR3 sequence: CASSRTRVTRDSPLHF. CDR3 nucleotide sequence: TGTGCCAGCAGTCGAACGAGGGTGACGAGGGATTCACCCCTCCACTTT.

The chain joins TRBV10-1 to TRBJ2-7; 10 nucleotides line up with TRBD1. Unmatched junction bases numbered 16, after V lost 9 bases and J lost 5 bases. Looked up from germline, CDR1 is WNHNN and CDR2 is SYGVQD (reference sequence). There are 16 residues in the CDR3. CDR3 DNA sequence: TGCGCCAGACCCCTCCTAAGGACAGGGGGAAGACACGAGCAGTACTTC. The encoded protein is CARPLLRTGGRHEQYF.

The chain joins TRBV28 to TRBJ2-7, with 7 bases aligning to TRBD1. The CDR3 consists of 16 residues. Losses at the gene ends were 4 bases for V and 2 bases for J; bases not matched to a gene: 11. CDR1 and CDR2 from the germline V gene are MDHEN and SYDVKM. DNA of the CDR3: TGTGCCAGCAGTTCTTACTCCGGACAGGTAGCCTACGAGCAGTACTTC. This sequence encodes CASSSYSGQVAYEQYF.

The chain couples TRBV5-4 to TRBJ1-4; possible D gene TRBD1, 5 bases. Between the trimmed V and J ends, which lost 3 bases and 4 bases, there was a span of 10 bases. This CDR3 has 14 amino acids. Germline V gene lookup returns CDR1 SGHNT and CDR2 YYREEE (reference sequence). CDR3 nucleotide sequence: TGTGCCAGCAGCTCACGACAGAGTAATGAAAAACTGTTTTTT. It yields the protein CASSSRQSNEKLFF. Full variable domain (remainder filled in from reference TRBV5-4 and TRBJ1-4): ETGVTQSPTHLIKTRGQQVTLRCSSQSGHNTVSWYQQALGQGPQFIFQYYREEENGRGNFPPRFSGLQFPNYSSELNVNALELDDSALYLCASSSRQSNEKLFFGSGTQLSVL.

This clone was detected a few times. The CDR3 region is CASSLAGGPGNEQFF. In nucleotides, the CDR3 is TGTGCCAGCAGCCTAGCGGGGGGGCCTGGGAATGAGCAGTTCTTC. The chain links TRBV6-5 to TRBJ2-1; 12 nucleotides align to TRBD2. The length of the CDR3 is 15 residues. V gave up 6 bases and J gave up 7 bases; unmatched junction bases: 7. The germline CDR1 and CDR2 sequences are MNHEY and SVGAGI.

The chain uses TRBV6-1 and TRBJ2-1, with D perhaps TRBD1 (5 bases). V lost 2 bases and J 3 bases, leaving 11 bases between the germline ends. The CDR3 length is 15 residues. Germline V lookup: CDR1 MNHNS, CDR2 SASEGT. The CDR3 loop is CASSEHQGLYNEQFF. The CDR3 DNA is TGTGCCAGCAGTGAACACCAGGGTCTCTACAATGAGCAGTTCTTC.

This clone appeared once. V usage is TRBV7-2 and J usage is TRBJ1-2; D gene uncertain. This CDR3 is built from 13 residues. CDR1 is SGHTA, CDR2 FQGNSA, per germline. The V end was cut by 1 base, the J end by 8 bases, with 11 bases between. This CDR3 is CASSLDWNGGYTF. CDR3 DNA sequence: TGTGCCAGCAGCTTAGACTGGAACGGGGGCTACACCTTC.

The V and J genes are TRBV7-3 and TRBJ2-3; tentatively, D is TRBD1 (6 bases). The V end lost 6 bases, the J end lost 0 bases, and 13 bases lay between the germline ends. Germline-derived CDR1 and CDR2 are SGHTA and FQGTGA. The CDR3 loop spans 15 amino acids. CDR3 protein: CASSPGHLSTDTQYF. CDR3 nucleotides: TGTGCCAGCAGTCCGGGACACCTTAGCACAGATACGCAGTATTTT. The whole variable domain, filled in from reference TRBV7-3 and TRBJ2-3, reads GAGVSQTPSNKVTEKGKYVELRCDPISGHTALYWYRQSLGQGPEFLIYFQGTGAADDSGLPNDRFFAVRPEGSVSTLKIQRTERGDSAVYLCASSPGHLSTDTQYFGPGTRLTVL.

This clone was counted once. The genes are TRBV19 and TRBJ2-7; D is ambiguous. The germline V gene encodes CDR1 LNHDA and CDR2 SQIVND (reference sequence). Trimming took off 6 bases at V and 3 bases at J, with 18 bases between the two ends. The CDR3 consists of 15 residues. The CDR3 DNA reads as TGTGCCAGTAGCCTAAAACCCGACACTCTCTACGAGCAGTACTTC. Its translation is CASSLKPDTLYEQYF.

The chain employs TRBV15 and TRBJ1-5; 9 bases fit TRBD1. The CDR3 covers 17 residues. Trimming took 4 bases from V and 2 from J; bases not matched to a gene: 9. Germline V gene data show CDR1 as LNHNV and CDR2 as YYDKDF (reference sequence). CDR3 coding DNA: TGTGCCACCAGCAACTCGGACAGGGGCTTTCGCAATCAGCCCCAGCATTTT. It translates to CATSNSDRGFRNQPQHF.

The chain couples TRBV7-9 to TRBJ2-1; 8 bases fit TRBD1. CDR1 SEHNR and CDR2 FQNEAQ come from the germline V gene (reference sequence). V lost 5 bases, J lost 6 bases, and 6 bases stayed unmatched. The CDR3 runs to 14 residues. CDR3 nucleotides: TGTGCCAGCAGCACACCCGGGACAGGCAATGAGCAGTTCTTC. It translates to CASSTPGTGNEQFF.

The chain is built from TRBV12-3 or TRBV12-4 and TRBJ1-6; 8 bases line up with TRBD1. The CDR3 extends over 13 amino acids. Germline trimming cut 6 bases from V and 11 bases from J; bases unmatched to any gene: 6. The CDR3 loop reads CASRQQGGPPLHF. CDR3 DNA: TGTGCCAGCAGACAACAGGGGGGGCCACCCCTCCACTTT.